These 3 T cell receptor beta chains originate from one sample sequenced in a study. TCRdb ran MiXCR on the 5' RACE reads and lists one entry per CDR3 protein. This table has 55,000 to 70,000 distinct CDR3 sequences, 28% appearing once. The sequencing sample was made of tumor-infiltrating memory CD4+ T cells sorted from the breast tumor. Subset in this sample: memory CD4+ T cells, CD4+CD45RO+CD25-. The receptors originated from a female donor with breast cancer.

This rearrangement joins TRBV7-3 to TRBJ1-1, with TRBD1 matching 7 bases. The CDR3 totals 13 residues. Per germline, CDR1 SGHTA and CDR2 FQGTGA. The CDR3 DNA reads TGTACCGGCAGCTCTCAGGGGGGCACTGAAGCTTTCTTT. It specifies CTGSSQGGTEAFF.

The chain employs TRBV10-2 and TRBJ2-1, with 11 bases fitting TRBD2. The CDR3 contains 14 residues. Germline values: CDR1 WSHSY, CDR2 SAAADI. Trimming cost V 8 bases and J 8 bases; bases outside gene matches: 8. The CDR3 nucleotides are TGCGCCAGCCTTTCTAGCGGGGGGCTATATGAGCAGTTCTTC. Protein sequence: CASLSSGGLYEQFF.

The genes are TRBV7-2 and TRBJ2-3, with D unresolved. V was clipped by 5 bases and J by 4 bases, with 4 bases between them. Per germline, CDR1 SGHTA and CDR2 FQGNSA. This CDR3 comprises 11 residues. The CDR3 nucleotides read TGTGCCAGCAGCCGTTCAGATACGCAGTATTTT. Translated: CASSRSDTQYF.